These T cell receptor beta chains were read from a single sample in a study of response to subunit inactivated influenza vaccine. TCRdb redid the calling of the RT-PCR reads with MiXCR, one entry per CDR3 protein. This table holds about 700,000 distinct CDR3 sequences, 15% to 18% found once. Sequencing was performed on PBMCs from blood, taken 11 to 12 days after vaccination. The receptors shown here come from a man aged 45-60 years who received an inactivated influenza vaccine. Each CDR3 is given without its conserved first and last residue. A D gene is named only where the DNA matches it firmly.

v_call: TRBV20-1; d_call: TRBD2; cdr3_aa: SANPLRGRAVEQF
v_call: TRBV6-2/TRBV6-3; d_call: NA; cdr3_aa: ASTRGGFSYEQY
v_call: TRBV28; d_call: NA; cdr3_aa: ASSFPGLANTGELF
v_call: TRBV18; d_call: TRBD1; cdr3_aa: ASSPGTGWSTGELF
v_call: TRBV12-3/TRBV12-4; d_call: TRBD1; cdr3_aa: ASTPLPGQGPYEQY
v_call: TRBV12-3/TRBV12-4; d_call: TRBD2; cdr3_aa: ASSAPGLLLQF
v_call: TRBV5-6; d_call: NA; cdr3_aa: ASSLGTTDIQY
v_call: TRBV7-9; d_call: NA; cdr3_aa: ASTLPSGYSSYNEQF
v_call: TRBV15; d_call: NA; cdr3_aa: ATSRDKETQY
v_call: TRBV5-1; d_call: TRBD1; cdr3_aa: ASSNPDRGIQETQY
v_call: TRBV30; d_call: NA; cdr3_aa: AWTMEVAGNTIY
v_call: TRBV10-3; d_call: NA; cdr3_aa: ARSVGGHTDTQY
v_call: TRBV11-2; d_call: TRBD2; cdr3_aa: ASSLGLPGLAGLTQY
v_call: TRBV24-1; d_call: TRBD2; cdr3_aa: ATSAVAGGPGSSGELF
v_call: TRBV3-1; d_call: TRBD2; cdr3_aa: ASSQDLFTSGNGELF
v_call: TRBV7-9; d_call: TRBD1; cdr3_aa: ASSFGQGMDYGYT
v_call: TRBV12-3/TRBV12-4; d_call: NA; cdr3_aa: ASTRDLRGEQF
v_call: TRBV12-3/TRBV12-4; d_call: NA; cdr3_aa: ASSHRSVSGNTIY
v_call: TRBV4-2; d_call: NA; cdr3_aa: ASSQDGSAFRVYEQY
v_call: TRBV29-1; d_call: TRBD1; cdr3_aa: SVPQGANEQY
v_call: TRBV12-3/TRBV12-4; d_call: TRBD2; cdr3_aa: ASSPQGLPYEQY
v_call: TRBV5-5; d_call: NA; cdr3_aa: ASSSRATNIQY
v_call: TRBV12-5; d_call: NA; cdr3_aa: ASGFSHNTGELF
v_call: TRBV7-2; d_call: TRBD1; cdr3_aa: ASSPGTGRGAGYT
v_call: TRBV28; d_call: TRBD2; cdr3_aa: ASSLIAGLTDTQY
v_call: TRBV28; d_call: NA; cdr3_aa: ASSPPDLDSFLAKNIQY
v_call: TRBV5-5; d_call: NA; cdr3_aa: ASSLRGGEYTEAF
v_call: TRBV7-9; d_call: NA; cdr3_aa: ASSHEGSNQPQH
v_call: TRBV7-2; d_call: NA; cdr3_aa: ASSPTRAETQY
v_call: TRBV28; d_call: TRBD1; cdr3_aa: ASSSGQGSDTQY
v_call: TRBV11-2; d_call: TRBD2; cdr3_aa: ASSTGLAGANLPTDTQY